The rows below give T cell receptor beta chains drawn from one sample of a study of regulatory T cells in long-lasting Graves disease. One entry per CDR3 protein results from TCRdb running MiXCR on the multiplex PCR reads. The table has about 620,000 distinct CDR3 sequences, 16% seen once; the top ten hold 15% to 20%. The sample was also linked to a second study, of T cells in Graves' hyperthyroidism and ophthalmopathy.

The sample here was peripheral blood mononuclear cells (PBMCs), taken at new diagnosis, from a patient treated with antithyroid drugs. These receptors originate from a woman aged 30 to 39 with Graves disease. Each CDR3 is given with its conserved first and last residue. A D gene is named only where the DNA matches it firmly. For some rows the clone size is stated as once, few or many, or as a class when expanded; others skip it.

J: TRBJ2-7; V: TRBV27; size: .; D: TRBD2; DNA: TGTGCCAGCAGTTTGGTGTGGAGGGAGCGGGAGCCCGCCTACGAGCAGTACTTC; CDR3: CASSLVWREREPAYEQYF
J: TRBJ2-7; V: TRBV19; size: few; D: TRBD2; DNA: TGTGCCAGTAGTCGGGCCACTGGGACTAGCGAGACCTACGAGCAGTACTTC; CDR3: CASSRATGTSETYEQYF
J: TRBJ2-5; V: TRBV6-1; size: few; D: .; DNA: TGTGCCAGCAGCGATCAGGGGCGCGGGGAGACCCAGTACTTC; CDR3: CASSDQGRGETQYF
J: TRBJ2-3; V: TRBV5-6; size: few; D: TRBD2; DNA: TGTGCCAGCAGCTCGCTCCCCAAGGGAGCGGGATACGAAGATACGCAGTATTTT; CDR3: CASSSLPKGAGYEDTQYF
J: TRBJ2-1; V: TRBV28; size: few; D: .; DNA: TGTGCCAGCCTCGATCGGAGTAGCTATGAGCAGTTCTTC; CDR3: CASLDRSSYEQFF
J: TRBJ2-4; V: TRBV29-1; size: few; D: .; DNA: TGCAGCGTTGAAACGGACACCGCGAACATTCAGTACTTC; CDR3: CSVETDTANIQYF
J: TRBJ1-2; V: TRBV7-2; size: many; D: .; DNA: TGTGCCAGCAGCTCCCTCGGGGGGGCGATCTACTATGGCTACACCTTC; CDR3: CASSSLGGAIYYGYTF
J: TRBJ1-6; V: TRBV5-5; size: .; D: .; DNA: TGTGCCAGCAGCTCTGGAGCGATAGTTTCACCCCTCCACTTT; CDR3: CASSSGAIVSPLHF
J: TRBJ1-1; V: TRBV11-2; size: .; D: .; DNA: TGTGCCAGCAGCTCCAATCCCTCGGGGGACACTGAAGCTTTCTTT; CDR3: CASSSNPSGDTEAFF
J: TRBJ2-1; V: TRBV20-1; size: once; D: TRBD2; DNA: TGCAGTGCTAGTGGTGAGCCGACTAGCGGGAGCACTGAGCAGTTCTTC; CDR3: CSASGEPTSGSTEQFF
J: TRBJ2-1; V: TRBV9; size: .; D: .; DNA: TGTGCCAGCAGCGTAGACGGGGTCGGGTACAATGAGCAGTTCTTC; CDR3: CASSVDGVGYNEQFF
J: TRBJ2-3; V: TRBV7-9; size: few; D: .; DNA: TGTGCCAGCAGCTTGAGACAGTCTTCAGATGCGCAGTATTTT; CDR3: CASSLRQSSDAQYF
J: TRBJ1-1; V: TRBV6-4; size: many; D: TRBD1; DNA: TGTGCCAGCAGCGTCGAACAGGGGAGCACTGAAGCTTTCTTT; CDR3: CASSVEQGSTEAFF
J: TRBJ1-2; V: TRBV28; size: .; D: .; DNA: TGTGCCAGCAGTACCGGGACGGTGGCTTATGGCTACACCTTC; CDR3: CASSTGTVAYGYTF
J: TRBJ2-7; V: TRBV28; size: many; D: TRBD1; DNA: TGTGCCAGCAGTGGGGGAGGACAGGGGATGAAGGAGCAGTACTTC; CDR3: CASSGGGQGMKEQYF
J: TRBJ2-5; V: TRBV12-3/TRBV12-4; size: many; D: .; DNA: TGTGCCAGCAGGTTTGATGGTAGCGAGACCCAGTACTTC; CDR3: CASRFDGSETQYF
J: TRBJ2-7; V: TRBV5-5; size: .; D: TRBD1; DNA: TGTGCCAGCAGCTTAACGGGACAGGGGGGGAACGAGCAGTACTTC; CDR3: CASSLTGQGGNEQYF
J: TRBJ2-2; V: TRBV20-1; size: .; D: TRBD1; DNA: TGCAGTGCACCCCGGGACAGGGGGCTTAGTGTGGACACCGGGGAGCTGTTTTTT; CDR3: CSAPRDRGLSVDTGELFF
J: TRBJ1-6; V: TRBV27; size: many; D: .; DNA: TGTGCCAGCAGTCCTAACAAAGTCGATAATTCACCCCTCCACTTT; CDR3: CASSPNKVDNSPLHF
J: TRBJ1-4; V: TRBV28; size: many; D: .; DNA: TGTGCCAGCAGTCAGTCTTCAACTAATGAAAAACTGTTTTTT; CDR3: CASSQSSTNEKLFF
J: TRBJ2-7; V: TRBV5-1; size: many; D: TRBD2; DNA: TGCGCCAGCGGAAACCTAGCGGGAGTCGGATACGAGCAGTACTTC; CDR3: CASGNLAGVGYEQYF
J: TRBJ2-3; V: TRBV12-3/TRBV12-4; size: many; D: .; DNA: TGTGCCAGCAGTTTGAAGGGGGGTCAAGTAGATACGCAGTATTTT; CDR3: CASSLKGGQVDTQYF
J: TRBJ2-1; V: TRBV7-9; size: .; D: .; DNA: TGTGCCAGCAGCTTCTGGCCTAAAGGTACAGGGATTATGGGCAATGAGCAGTTCTTC; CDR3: CASSFWPKGTGIMGNEQFF
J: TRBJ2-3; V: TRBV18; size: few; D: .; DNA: TGTGCCAGCTCACCCACAGCTGCTTCGGGCACAGATACGCAGTATTTT; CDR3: CASSPTAASGTDTQYF
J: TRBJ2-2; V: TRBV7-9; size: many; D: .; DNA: TGTGCCAGCAGTGAAGGGAGGAGCACCGGGGAGCTGTTTTTT; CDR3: CASSEGRSTGELFF
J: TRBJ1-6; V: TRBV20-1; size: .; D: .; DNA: TGCAGTGTTTCGACTCGTTTAAGCTCCTATAATTCACCCCTCCACTTT; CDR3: CSVSTRLSSYNSPLHF
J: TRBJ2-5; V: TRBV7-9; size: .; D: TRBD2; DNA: TGTGCCAGCAGCTTAGGGGCCTCTAGCGGGATCCAAGAGACCCAGTACTTC; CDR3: CASSLGASSGIQETQYF
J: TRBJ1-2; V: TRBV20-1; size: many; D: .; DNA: TGCAGTGCTAGCGGCAGGGTAGGAGAAGGCTACACCTTC; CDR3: CSASGRVGEGYTF
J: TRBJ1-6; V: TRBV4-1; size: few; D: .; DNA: TGCGCCAGCAGCCCATTACCAGGGAATTCCTATAATTCACCCCTCCACTTT; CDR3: CASSPLPGNSYNSPLHF
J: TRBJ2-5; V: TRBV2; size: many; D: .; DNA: TGTGCCAGCCATAGACAGAAGGAGACCCAGTACTTC; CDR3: CASHRQKETQYF
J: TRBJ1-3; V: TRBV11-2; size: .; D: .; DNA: TGTGCCAGCAGCTTAGAGGGTCCAGCTGGAAACACCATATATTTT; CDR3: CASSLEGPAGNTIYF
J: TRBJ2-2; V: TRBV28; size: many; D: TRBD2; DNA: TGTGCCAGCAGTTTTTTACTAGCGGGAGTGAACACCGGGGAGCTGTTTTTT; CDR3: CASSFLLAGVNTGELFF
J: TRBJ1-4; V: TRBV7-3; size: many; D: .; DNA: TGTGCCAGCAGCTTCTCCGGACTCCGCCCGGGGGGTGAAAAACTGTTTTTT; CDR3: CASSFSGLRPGGEKLFF
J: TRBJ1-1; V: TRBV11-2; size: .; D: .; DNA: TGTGCCAGCAGCTTAGATCCAGTGAACACTGAAGCTTTCTTT; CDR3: CASSLDPVNTEAFF
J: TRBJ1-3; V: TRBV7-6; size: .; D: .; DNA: TGTGCCAGCAGCCGCGACCCGTCTACTATCTCTGGAAACACCATATATTTT; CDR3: CASSRDPSTISGNTIYF
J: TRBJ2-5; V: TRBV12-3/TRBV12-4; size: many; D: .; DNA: TGTGCCAGCAGTTTAGGTCGGGTACCGACTCAAGAGACCCAGTACTTC; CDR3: CASSLGRVPTQETQYF
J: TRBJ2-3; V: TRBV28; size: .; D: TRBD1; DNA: TGTGCCAGCAGTTTATTAGGGGGCGCAGATACGCAGTATTTT; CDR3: CASSLLGGADTQYF